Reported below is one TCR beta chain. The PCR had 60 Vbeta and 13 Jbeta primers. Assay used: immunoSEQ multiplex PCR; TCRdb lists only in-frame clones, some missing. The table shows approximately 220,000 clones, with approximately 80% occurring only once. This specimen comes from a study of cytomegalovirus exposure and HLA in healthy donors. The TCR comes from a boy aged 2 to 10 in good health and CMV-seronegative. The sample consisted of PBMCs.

DNA of the CDR3: TGTGCCAGCAGTGGGGGCGCAGGCTATGGCTACACCTTC. It codes for CASSGGAGYGYTF. The chain uses TRBV2 and TRBJ1-2; possible D gene TRBD1, 5 bases. CDR1 SNHLY and CDR2 FYNNEI come from the germline V gene. This CDR3 comprises 13 residues. Trimming cost V 4 bases and J 4 bases, with 10 bases left between them.